The clone carrying this T cell receptor (beta chain) appeared once. The antigen is unknown. A read error may be the cause here, since a much bigger clone is one base away. This sample is drawn from a study of blood T cells in healthy people across ages. Study-wide results and limits: Unsorted PBMCs prevented conclusive naive versus antigen-experienced comparison.

Peripheral blood from each donor was collected in a volume of 8.5 to 10 milliliters. The extraction recovered at least 5.5 micrograms of total RNA per sample. The V end lost 1 base, the J end lost 9 bases, and 10 bases lay between the germline ends. The CDR3 extends over 13 amino acids. Germline CDR1 SGHTA, CDR2 FQGNSA. For the second PCR, which ran for about 6 to 11 cycles, a sample-barcoded 5' primer and a J-beta primer mix were used. One entry per CDR3 protein results from TCRdb running MiXCR on the 5' RACE reads. This table holds some 920,000 distinct CDR3 sequences, roughly half found once. The gene calls are TRBV7-2 and TRBJ2-4, with D possibly being TRBD1 (5 bases). The source is a woman aged 60-70 years in good health. The sequenced sample was blood. The CDR3 nucleotides are TGTGCCAGCAGCTTAGGCCCTAGGGGCATTCAGTACTTC. Translating gives CASSLGPRGIQYF.